The clone carrying this T cell receptor (beta chain) came up once. Its antigen is unknown. The CDR3 totals 12 residues. From germline, CDR1 is SGHDT and CDR2 YYEEEE. V was cut by 1 base and J by 10 bases, with 12 bases left in between. Patients with resected limited-stage small-cell lung cancer, operated 2008 to 2020. All donors had upfront surgery, without preoperative chemotherapy or radiotherapy, and never received immunotherapy. This sample is part of a study of T cells and copy number aberrations in small-cell lung cancer. Study-wide points: Findings need validation given the study's small sample size. Compared with adjacent lung tissue, tumors had lower T-cell richness and clonality and non-significantly lower density.

Clones were read by immunoSEQ multiplex PCR, and TCRdb kept only the in-frame ones, dropping some. The data show about 9,600 clones, nearly 80% seen once. This clonotype originated in a man in his 60s with small cell lung cancer. Sequenced: normal tissue next to the tumor. The chain is built from TRBV5-6 and TRBJ2-7, with D perhaps TRBD2 (5 bases). In DNA form, the CDR3 reads TGTGCCAGCAGCTTGAGCCCCGGGAAACAGTACTTC. Its protein is CASSLSPGKQYF. The complete variable domain, with remaining parts taken from reference TRBV5-6 and TRBJ2-7, reads DAGVTQSPTHLIKTRGQQVTLRCSPKSGHDTVSWYQQALGQGPQFIFQYYEEEERQRGNFPDRFSGHQFPNYSSELNVNALLLGDSALYLCASSLSPGKQYFGPGTRLTVT.